Below are 23 T cell receptor beta chains sequenced from a single sample in a study of blood T cell repertoires in COVID-19. This table comes from immunoSEQ multiplex PCR, and its TCRdb copy is limited to in-frame clones, with some not included. The sample includes 300,000 to 450,000 clones, about 90% of them seen just once. The sequenced material came from peripheral blood. Every receptor here comes from a woman in her twenties or thirties with COVID-19, enrolled during active disease.

V gene TRBV7-8 combines with J gene TRBJ2-1; no reliable D call. There are 13 residues in the CDR3. Germline loops: CDR1 SGHVS, CDR2 FQNEAQ. Trimming took off 5 bases at V and 5 bases at J, with 10 bases between the two ends. The CDR3, as DNA: TGTGCCAGCAGCCCCTGGGCAAACAATGAGCAGTTCTTC. Translating it yields CASSPWANNEQFF.

The chain recombines TRBV3-1 (or the pseudogene TRBV3-2) with TRBJ2-7, with TRBD2 identical over 7 bases. The germline V gene encodes CDR1 LGHDT and CDR2 YNNKEL (reference sequence). CDR3 length: 13 residues. V shed 1 base, J shed 9 bases, and the junction held 6 bases outside the gene matches. CDR3 region: CASSQGAGCRQYV. Written as DNA, the CDR3 is TGTGCCAGCAGCCAAGGAGCGGGATGCAGGCAGTACGTC.

The chain couples TRBV6-2 or TRBV6-3 to TRBJ2-7, with D unresolved. Germline CDR1 and CDR2: MNHEY and SVGEGT. This CDR3 is 14 amino acids long. V dropped 1 base and J dropped 2 bases, with 9 bases sitting between them. The chain's CDR3 is CASSYLGRTYEQYF. For the CDR3, the DNA is TGTGCCAGCAGTTACTTGGGCAGAACCTACGAGCAGTACTTC.

In the case of this clone: Other nucleotide sequences in the sample specify the same CDR3. This rearrangement joins TRBV5-4 to TRBJ2-1; 8 nucleotides agree with TRBD1. CDR1 and CDR2 (germline): SGHNT, YYREEE (reference sequence). The CDR3 contains 13 residues. Germline trimming cut 2 bases from V and 6 bases from J; bases unmatched to any gene: 1. As DNA, the CDR3 is TGTGCCAGCAGCTTAGACAGGGGCAATGAGCAGTTCTTC. The encoded protein is CASSLDRGNEQFF.

J is TRBJ2-2 and V is TRBV2; 9 positions agree with TRBD2. In germline, CDR1 is SNHLY, CDR2 FYNNEI. This CDR3 is 16 amino acids long. The ends lost 1 base at V and 1 base at J; junction bases unmatched: 1. The CDR3 here is CASSEEAGGNTGELFF. CDR3 coding DNA: TGTGCCAGCAGTGAAGAAGCGGGAGGGAACACCGGGGAGCTGTTTTTT.

This chain uses TRBV5-1 with TRBJ2-2; 8 nucleotides line up with TRBD1. The V gene end was trimmed by 2 bases and the J gene end by 6 bases; junction bases not matched to a gene: 3. In germline, CDR1 is SGHRS, CDR2 YFSETQ. The CDR3 runs to 14 residues. This CDR3 reads CASSLGQGPGELFF. CDR3 bases: TGCGCCAGCAGCTTAGGACAGGGTCCCGGGGAGCTGTTTTTT. The full variable domain, rest sourced from reference TRBV5-1 and TRBJ2-2, is KAGVTQTPRYLIKTRGQQVTLSCSPISGHRSVSWYQQTPGQGLQFLFEYFSETQRNKGNFPGRFSGRQFSNSRSEMNVSTLELGDSALYLCASSLGQGPGELFFGEGSRLTVL.

This chain connects TRBV5-4 to TRBJ2-7; tentatively, D is TRBD2 (6 bases). The CDR3 runs to 12 residues. From germline, CDR1 is SGHNT and CDR2 YYREEE (reference sequence). V gave up 4 bases and J gave up 6 bases, with 11 bases separating them. CDR3 nucleotide sequence: TGTGCCAGCAGCCTACCCGGGAGCGAGCAGTACTTC. Its protein is CASSLPGSEQYF.

This CDR3 reads CASKSPPGQRYEQYF. The CDR3 nucleotides read TGTGCCAGCAAGTCTCCCCCGGGACAGAGATACGAGCAGTACTTC. The rearrangement uses TRBV28 and TRBJ2-7; the match to TRBD1 covers 7 bases. Germline assignment: CDR1 MDHEN and CDR2 SYDVKM. The CDR3 runs to 15 residues. V gave up 7 bases and J gave up 4 bases; unmatched junction bases: 13.

The chain employs TRBV12-3 or TRBV12-4 and TRBJ1-1; D uncertain. Trimming left V 6 bases short and J 8 bases short, with 16 bases between. This CDR3 is built from 13 residues. The CDR3 DNA reads TGTGCCAGCAGGAACGTCGAGGGAACGGAAGCTTTCTTT. It translates to CASRNVEGTEAFF.

The V gene is TRBV5-1, the J gene TRBJ1-5; D gene unclear. CDR3 length: 15 amino acids. From germline, CDR1 is SGHRS and CDR2 YFSETQ. The V and J ends lost 0 bases and 5 bases respectively, with 12 bases between them. For the CDR3, the DNA is TGCGCCAGCAGCTTGGGTGCGGGAGGGCATCAGCCCCAGCATTTT. This translates into CASSLGAGGHQPQHF. Full variable domain (remainder filled in from reference TRBV5-1 and TRBJ1-5): KAGVTQTPRYLIKTRGQQVTLSCSPISGHRSVSWYQQTPGQGLQFLFEYFSETQRNKGNFPGRFSGRQFSNSRSEMNVSTLELGDSALYLCASSLGAGGHQPQHFGDGTRLSIL.

This sequence joins TRBV5-5 and TRBJ2-7, with D possibly matching TRBD1 (6 bases). The germline gives CDR1 SGHKS, CDR2 YYEKEE (reference sequence). The CDR3 runs 16 residues. Trimming took 4 bases from V and 1 from J, leaving 18 bases between them. For the CDR3, the DNA is TGTGCCAGCAGCCTGAGACAGGTCAGGGCGTCCTACGAGCAGTACTTC. It codes for CASSLRQVRASYEQYF.

The V call is TRBV12-3 or TRBV12-4, the J call TRBJ2-3; TRBD2 might be the D (6 bases). V dropped 2 bases and J dropped 13 bases, with 10 bases sitting between them. This CDR3 region has 11 residues. The CDR3 DNA reads TGTGCCAGCAGTTTACGGGGGTTTAAGTATTTT. Amino acid sequence: CASSLRGFKYF.

V usage is TRBV3-1 (or the pseudogene TRBV3-2) and J usage is TRBJ2-5, with a possible D match to TRBD1 (6 bases). The germline V gene encodes CDR1 LGHDT and CDR2 YNNKEL (reference sequence). Deletions cut 1 base from V and 10 bases from J, with 7 bases between. The length of the CDR3 is 11 residues. DNA of the CDR3: TGTGCCAGCAGCCAAGCGGACAGCCAGTACTTC. Translating gives CASSQADSQYF.

CDR3 region: CASSYSSGASYEQYV. The CDR3, as DNA: TGTGCCAGCAGTTATTCGAGCGGGGCTTCCTACGAGCAGTACGTC. The V and J genes are TRBV6-5 and TRBJ2-7, with TRBD2 identical over 7 bases. Losses at the gene ends were 3 bases for V and 1 base for J; bases not matched to a gene: 6. Germline CDR1 and CDR2: MNHEY and SVGAGI. The CDR3 is made up of 15 amino acids.

The chain is built from TRBV5-6 and TRBJ1-2; possibly TRBD1 for D (6 bases). This CDR3 contains 14 residues. The germline V gene encodes CDR1 SGHDT and CDR2 YYEEEE. Deletions cut 0 bases from V and 5 bases from J, with 11 bases between. The CDR3 is CASSLVGAGYGYTF. CDR3 nucleotides: TGTGCCAGCAGCTTGGTGGGGGCCGGATATGGCTACACCTTC.

The rearrangement uses TRBV12-5 and TRBJ2-2, with a weak D call TRBD2 (6 bases). Trimming cost V 7 bases and J 3 bases, with 6 bases left between them. Germline V lookup: CDR1 LGHNT, CDR2 FRNRAP. The length of the CDR3 is 12 residues. CDR3 in DNA: TGTGCTAGTGCGGGGGACACCGGGGAGCTGTTTTTT. As protein: CASAGDTGELFF.

This clone has just one count. This rearrangement joins TRBV7-9 to TRBJ2-2; D might be TRBD2 (6 bases). V was clipped by 5 bases and J by 5 bases, with 21 bases between them. Germline-derived CDR1 and CDR2 are SEHNR and FQNEAQ (reference sequence). CDR3 length: 17 residues. In nucleotides, the CDR3 is TGTGCCAGCAGCCAAACACGGGCTCCTGCGGGAACCGGGGAGCTGTTTTTT. Translation: CASSQTRAPAGTGELFF.

This clone showed up just once. The J gene is TRBJ1-2, the V gene TRBV6-5; perhaps TRBD1 as D (5 bases). Per germline, CDR1 MNHEY and CDR2 SVGAGI. Between the trimmed V and J ends, which lost 6 bases and 4 bases, there was a span of 18 bases. The CDR3 is made up of 15 amino acids. CDR3 sequence: CASSRLGGDGYGYTF. CDR3 sequence (DNA): TGTGCCAGCAGCCGCCTCGGGGGGGATGGCTATGGCTACACCTTC.

This chain joins TRBV5-4 and TRBJ2-3, with a possible D match to TRBD1 (5 bases). V lost 0 bases and J lost 3, with 14 bases in between. CDR1 is SGHNT, CDR2 YYREEE, per germline (reference sequence). The CDR3 totals 16 residues. DNA of the CDR3: TGTGCCAGCAGCTTGGCCTTAGACAGTAGTACAGATACGCAGTATTTT. Translation gives CASSLALDSSTDTQYF.

The chain employs TRBV28 and TRBJ1-4, with 8 bases fitting TRBD1. In germline, CDR1 is MDHEN, CDR2 SYDVKM. This CDR3 has 15 amino acids. The junction had 7 bases not matched to a gene; V was cut back by 7 bases and J by 3 bases. CDR3 sequence reads: CASTTGGQANEKLFF. The CDR3 DNA reads as TGTGCCAGCACCACGGGGGGACAGGCTAATGAAAAACTGTTTTTT.

The chain is built from TRBV6-5 and TRBJ1-5, with D unresolved. The CDR3 loop spans 15 amino acids. The V gene lost 0 bases and the J gene lost 4 bases, with 10 bases spanning the gap. Looked up from germline, CDR1 is MNHEY and CDR2 is SVGAGI. CDR3 nucleotide sequence: TGTGCCAGCAGTTACTCGAACAGTGGGAATCAGCCCCAGCATTTT. Translated, it gives CASSYSNSGNQPQHF.

This chain uses TRBV2 with TRBJ2-2; 7 nucleotides agree with TRBD2. Trimming took 2 bases from V and 7 from J; bases not matched to a gene: 7. Germline CDR1 and CDR2: SNHLY and FYNNEI. The CDR3 has 15 amino acids. The CDR3 loop is CASSELGLVVGELFF. DNA of the CDR3: TGTGCCAGCAGTGAACTTGGACTAGTAGTCGGGGAGCTGTTTTTT.

The J gene is TRBJ1-2, the V gene TRBV18, with 9 bases matching TRBD1. Germline V CDR1 and CDR2: KGHSH, LQKENI. Trimming at V came to 1 base and at J to 4 bases, leaving 16 bases not matched to a gene. The CDR3 contains 19 residues. Here the CDR3 DNA reads TGTGCCAGCTCACCACAACTCTTACAGGGGGCCGGATCACTCTATGGCTACACCTTC. The encoded protein is CASSPQLLQGAGSLYGYTF.